This passage covers 29 T cell receptor beta chains from one sample sequenced in a study of blood T cell repertoires in COVID-19. Profiling relied on immunoSEQ multiplex PCR, and the TCRdb table lists in-frame clones only, not all of them. The repertoire holds some 180,000 clones, with 70% to 90% as singletons. Sequenced input: peripheral blood. These receptors all come from a man over 45 with COVID-19, enrolled during active disease.

V is TRBV3-1 (or the pseudogene TRBV3-2) and J is TRBJ2-7, with D possibly being TRBD1 (5 bases). Germline V gene lookup returns CDR1 LGHDT and CDR2 YNNKEL (reference sequence). V was shortened by 0 bases and J by 3 bases, with 6 bases between the two germline ends. The CDR3 is 13 residues long. In DNA form, the CDR3 reads TGTGCCAGCAGCCAAGATCAGGGCTACGAGCAGTACTTC. Its protein product is CASSQDQGYEQYF.

This clone was seen just once. This chain links TRBV5-1 with TRBJ2-7; the D gene is possibly TRBD1 (5 bases). Deletions cut 0 bases from V and 1 base from J, with 8 bases between. Germline V lookup: CDR1 SGHRS, CDR2 YFSETQ. The CDR3 contains 14 residues. The CDR3 DNA reads TGCGCCAGCAGCTTGGAGGGGCTTTCCTACGAGCAGTACTTC. Translating it yields CASSLEGLSYEQYF. The complete variable domain, with remaining parts taken from reference TRBV5-1 and TRBJ2-7, reads KAGVTQTPRYLIKTRGQQVTLSCSPISGHRSVSWYQQTPGQGLQFLFEYFSETQRNKGNFPGRFSGRQFSNSRSEMNVSTLELGDSALYLCASSLEGLSYEQYFGPGTRLTVT.

V gene TRBV29-1 combines with J gene TRBJ2-7; D is perhaps TRBD1 (6 bases). Germline V CDR1 and CDR2: SQVTM, ANQGSEA. V gave up 2 bases and J gave up 4 bases, with 15 bases separating them. This CDR3 is built from 14 residues. This CDR3 is CSVEFDRRGYEQYF. CDR3 DNA: TGCAGCGTTGAATTTGACAGGAGAGGTTACGAGCAGTACTTC.

CDR3: CSASSSLGGADTQYF. CDR3 sequence (DNA): TGCAGTGCTAGTTCGTCGTTAGGGGGGGCAGATACGCAGTATTTT. The chain employs TRBV20-1 and TRBJ2-3, with D perhaps matching TRBD2 (7 bases). Trimming left V 3 bases short and J 4 bases short, with 17 bases between. The CDR3 consists of 15 residues. Germline V CDR1 and CDR2: DFQATT, SNEGSKA (reference sequence).

The chain combines TRBV24-1 with TRBJ2-2; 10 bases line up with TRBD1. Germline lookup yields CDR1 KGHDR and CDR2 SFDVKD. V shed 4 bases, J shed 5 bases, and the junction held 6 bases outside the gene matches. The CDR3 has 16 amino acids. This CDR3 reads CATSEPGTGETGELFF. For the CDR3, the DNA is TGTGCCACCAGTGAGCCCGGGACAGGGGAAACCGGGGAGCTGTTTTTT.

The V gene is TRBV6-5, the J gene TRBJ1-1; D is unresolved. With 8 bases removed from V and 2 bases from J, the gap between germline ends came to 18 bases. This CDR3 comprises 15 residues. CDR1 MNHEY and CDR2 SVGAGI come from the germline V gene. CDR3 sequence: CASWQPRRKNTEAFF. As DNA, the CDR3 is TGTGCCAGCTGGCAACCTCGCAGGAAAAACACTGAAGCTTTCTTT.

The rearrangement links TRBV5-1 to TRBJ2-4; D perhaps matches TRBD2 (6 bases). V lost 4 bases and J lost 8, with 10 bases in between. This CDR3 region has 12 residues. Germline V lookup: CDR1 SGHRS, CDR2 YFSETQ. CDR3 bases: TGCGCCAGCAGCGAGAGGGAGGACATTCAGTACTTC. Protein sequence: CASSEREDIQYF.

V is TRBV3-1 (or the pseudogene TRBV3-2) and J is TRBJ2-7, with TRBD2 as a possible D gene (5 bases). V was shortened by 1 base and J by 3 bases, with 10 bases between the two germline ends. The CDR3 is 14 amino acids. Germline CDR1 is LGHDT and CDR2 is YNNKEL (reference sequence). The CDR3 bases are TGTGCCAGCAGCCAAGTCGGGAAGGTCTACGAGCAGTACTTC. This gives the protein CASSQVGKVYEQYF.

This clone was detected a few times. The rearrangement joins TRBV6-6 to TRBJ2-3, with 7 bases identical to TRBD1. The germline gives CDR1 MNHNY, CDR2 SVGAGI (reference sequence). This CDR3 region has 13 residues. J lost 4 bases, V lost 7 bases, and 5 bases had no gene match. CDR3 nucleotides: TGTGCCAGCATGGAAGGGACAGCAGATACGCAGTATTTT. It is translated as CASMEGTADTQYF.

The table lists this clone with a few counts. This chain uses TRBV5-1 with TRBJ1-3; no clear D. V was clipped by 4 bases and J by 0 bases, with 17 bases between them. Germline CDR1 SGHRS, CDR2 YFSETQ. The CDR3 covers 17 residues. The CDR3 nucleotides read TGCGCCAGCAGCCTAGCCCCCCGGCCCGACTCTGGAAACACCATATATTTT. Its translation: CASSLAPRPDSGNTIYF.

The J gene is TRBJ2-3, the V gene TRBV7-6; TRBD1 matches at 10 bases. Looked up from germline, CDR1 is SGHVS and CDR2 is FNYEAQ. The CDR3 sequence is 16 residues long. V lost 6 bases, J lost 2 bases, and 8 bases stayed unmatched. The DNA of the CDR3 is TGTGCCAGCAGTCGGACAGGGGGTTATAACACAGATACGCAGTATTTT. This encodes CASSRTGGYNTDTQYF.

This chain uses TRBV20-1 with TRBJ1-1; D uncertain. The CDR3 is made up of 13 amino acids. Trimming removed 3 bases at V and 0 bases at J, with 8 bases between. Germline V lookup: CDR1 DFQATT, CDR2 SNEGSKA (reference sequence). The CDR3 DNA reads as TGCAGTGCTAGTGCAGTCATGAACACTGAAGCTTTCTTT. It is translated as CSASAVMNTEAFF.

J is TRBJ2-1 and V is TRBV3-1 (or the pseudogene TRBV3-2), with TRBD2 matching 7 bases. The ends lost 2 bases at V and 4 bases at J; junction bases unmatched: 8. Germline CDR1 reads LGHDT; CDR2 reads YNNKEL (reference sequence). This CDR3 contains 16 residues. The CDR3, as DNA: TGTGCCAGCAGCCAATTTCTAGCGGTGATGTACAATGAGCAGTTCTTC. Translating it yields CASSQFLAVMYNEQFF.

The rearrangement links TRBV10-3 to TRBJ1-1, with no clear D. V gave up 0 bases and J gave up 0 bases, with 14 bases separating them. The CDR3 is 17 residues long. The germline gives CDR1 ENHRY, CDR2 SYGVKD. The CDR3 is CAISESTTVGMNTEAFF. The CDR3 DNA follows: TGTGCCATCAGTGAGTCGACTACTGTGGGGATGAACACTGAAGCTTTCTTT.

The chain couples TRBV7-2 to TRBJ2-7; 10 bases map to TRBD2. This CDR3 is built from 16 residues. Germline V CDR1 and CDR2: SGHTA, FQGNSA. The ends lost 5 bases at V and 4 bases at J; junction bases unmatched: 11. As DNA, the CDR3 is TGTGCCAGCAGCCCCGTGAGCGGGAGGGCCTCTTACGAGCAGTACTTC. Translating it yields CASSPVSGRASYEQYF.

The chain has TRBV19 and TRBJ1-4; D gene unclear. V lost 5 bases and J lost 5, with 6 bases in between. The germline V gene has CDR1 LNHDA and CDR2 SQIVND (reference sequence). The CDR3 sequence is 12 residues long. DNA of the CDR3: TGTGCCAGTAGTCTCCGGAATGAAAAACTGTTTTTT. This gives the protein CASSLRNEKLFF.

The DNA of the CDR3 is TGCGCCAGCAGCCAAGATAGGAATACCCAGGAGTACTTC. Translated, it gives CASSQDRNTQEYF. The genes are TRBV4-1 and TRBJ2-7; D is unresolved. The CDR3 sequence is 13 residues long. V dropped 0 bases and J dropped 11 bases, with 14 bases sitting between them. Germline V gene lookup returns CDR1 MGHRA and CDR2 YSYEKL.

Concerning this clone itself: The sample carries other DNA sequences with the same CDR3. The chain joins TRBV7-9 to TRBJ2-7, with 7 bases fitting TRBD1. The CDR3 has 14 residues. V trimming: 5 bases; J trimming: 0 bases; junction bases outside the gene matches: 4. Per the germline V gene, CDR1 is SEHNR and CDR2 is FQNEAQ (reference sequence). In DNA, the CDR3 is TGTGCCAGCAGCCTGACAGGGCCCTCCTACGAGCAGTACTTC. Its translation: CASSLTGPSYEQYF.

The rearrangement links TRBV28 to TRBJ1-4; D is undetermined. The length of the CDR3 is 20 residues. The V gene's germline CDR1 is MDHEN and CDR2 SYDVKM. Between the trimmed V and J ends, which lost 1 base and 5 bases, there was a span of 26 bases. In nucleotides, the CDR3 is TGTGCCAGCAGTTTATCTCGGCCGGGTCGTATCCCATCCGAAAATGAAAAACTGTTTTTT. Its translation is CASSLSRPGRIPSENEKLFF.

The genes are TRBV3-1 (or the pseudogene TRBV3-2) and TRBJ1-2, with D maybe TRBD1 (5 bases). Germline V gene data show CDR1 as LGHDT and CDR2 as YNNKEL (reference sequence). The CDR3 length is 15 residues. Trimming took 0 bases from V and 6 from J, leaving 14 bases between them. CDR3 coding DNA: TGTGCCAGCAGCCAAGAAGGAGGGAGGGGAGATGGCTACACCTTC. Residues: CASSQEGGRGDGYTF.

The chain recombines TRBV5-1 with TRBJ1-4; 10 bases align to TRBD1. The CDR3 runs to 16 residues. J lost 0 bases, V lost 4 bases, and 3 bases had no gene match. CDR1 and CDR2 (germline): SGHRS, YFSETQ. Here the CDR3 DNA reads TGCGCCAGCAGCCGGGGGACAGGGGCAACTAATGAAAAACTGTTTTTT. Translation gives CASSRGTGATNEKLFF.

This clone showed up just once. The chain combines TRBV10-2 with TRBJ1-1; TRBD1 is a possible D gene (5 bases). The CDR3 contains 15 residues. The ends were cut back, 4 bases at V and 2 bases at J, with 14 bases in the middle. The germline gives CDR1 WSHSY, CDR2 SAAADI. CDR3 residues: CASSGLADINTEAFF. In DNA form, the CDR3 reads TGCGCCAGCAGTGGATTGGCGGACATCAACACTGAAGCTTTCTTT.

The rearrangement joins TRBV7-9 to TRBJ2-1; TRBD1 matches 7 bases. Per germline, CDR1 SEHNR and CDR2 FQNEAQ (reference sequence). There are 15 residues in the CDR3. Unmatched junction bases numbered 6, after V lost 2 bases and J lost 5 bases. The CDR3 DNA sequence: TGTGCCAGCAGCTTATTCGGGACAGAGGACAATGAGCAGTTCTTC. Translating it yields CASSLFGTEDNEQFF.

The chain is built from TRBV9 and TRBJ2-3, with TRBD2 identical over 7 bases. The J segment lost 1 base and the V segment lost 0 bases, leaving 5 bases of the junction unmatched. This CDR3 has 16 amino acids. Germline-derived CDR1 and CDR2 are SGDLS and YYNGEE. The CDR3 DNA reads TGTGCCAGCAGCGTAGACCCGGGGGGTGGCACAGATACGCAGTATTTT. Translation: CASSVDPGGGTDTQYF.

As to this clone: The junction departs from the called germline gene at one end, perhaps through a read error. V is TRBV7-7 and J is TRBJ2-3; TRBD2 aligns across 8 bases. The CDR3 has 15 amino acids. Germline-derived CDR1 and CDR2 are SSHAT and FNYEAQ (reference sequence). Here the CDR3 reads CASSFSGNAADTQYF. The CDR3 DNA is TGTGCTAGCAGCTTTAGCGGGAACGCAGCGGATACGCAGTATTTT.

This clone was picked up a small number of times. The chain is built from TRBV4-1 and TRBJ1-3; 7 positions agree with TRBD1. Germline V CDR1 and CDR2: MGHRA, YSYEKL. The length of the CDR3 is 16 residues. Losses at the gene ends were 0 bases for V and 3 bases for J; bases not matched to a gene: 5. The CDR3 reads CASSQENRGLGNTIYF. CDR3 nucleotide sequence: TGCGCCAGCAGCCAAGAAAACAGGGGCCTTGGAAACACCATATATTTT.

The rearrangement uses TRBV2 and TRBJ2-1; maybe TRBD1 (5 bases). From germline, CDR1 is SNHLY and CDR2 FYNNEI. Trimming stripped 3 bases from V and 12 bases from J, with 12 bases between. CDR3 length equals 12 residues. The chain's CDR3 is CASSEGPHWQFF. The CDR3, as DNA: TGTGCCAGCAGTGAGGGGCCTCATTGGCAGTTCTTC.

This chain connects TRBV5-4 to TRBJ2-5; perhaps TRBD2 as D (6 bases). Between the trimmed V and J ends, which lost 0 bases and 0 bases, there was a span of 15 bases. CDR1 SGHNT and CDR2 YYREEE come from the germline V gene (reference sequence). This CDR3 region has 17 residues. The CDR3 sequence: CASSLGGVGRDQETQYF. The CDR3, as DNA: TGTGCCAGCAGCTTGGGCGGGGTTGGACGGGACCAAGAGACCCAGTACTTC. Variable domain in full (rest from reference TRBV5-4 and TRBJ2-5): ETGVTQSPTHLIKTRGQQVTLRCSSQSGHNTVSWYQQALGQGPQFIFQYYREEENGRGNFPPRFSGLQFPNYSSELNVNALELDDSALYLCASSLGGVGRDQETQYFGPGTRLLVL.

The chain recombines TRBV3-1 (or the pseudogene TRBV3-2) with TRBJ1-6; no clear D. V was trimmed by 0 bases and J by 11 bases, leaving 14 bases between them. Germline CDR1 reads LGHDT; CDR2 reads YNNKEL (reference sequence). The CDR3 runs to 15 residues. The CDR3 region is CASSQDQPGETPLHF. The CDR3, as DNA: TGTGCCAGCAGCCAAGATCAGCCGGGAGAGACACCCCTCCACTTT.